One sample yielded the 3 T cell receptor beta chains listed below, sequenced in a study of T-cell reconstitution after alpha-beta-depleted transplantation in children. As it was prepared, the TCRbeta library received unique molecular identifiers. A single record per CDR3 protein comes from TCRdb applying MiXCR to the PCR reads. The table records fewer than 750,000 distinct CDR3 sequences, under 25% of them present only once. The source material was PBMCs, mostly from graft donor cells, sampled 360 days after TCRalphabeta/CD19-depleted stem cell transplant. The receptor set was obtained from a boy younger than two who had a stem cell transplant for acute myeloid leukemia, so the T cells may come from the graft donor.

CDR3 loop: CSARESRVWEAFF. The CDR3 DNA is TGCAGTGCTAGAGAGAGCAGGGTGTGGGAAGCTTTCTTT. The rearrangement joins TRBV20-1 to TRBJ1-1; D may be TRBD1 (5 bases). The V gene lost 0 bases and the J gene lost 8 bases, with 13 bases spanning the gap. Germline-derived CDR1 and CDR2 are DFQATT and SNEGSKA (reference sequence). The CDR3 runs 13 residues.

This chain connects TRBV6-5 to TRBJ2-7, with D unclear. The germline V gene encodes CDR1 MNHEY and CDR2 SVGAGI. The CDR3 is 14 residues long. The V end lost 0 bases, the J end lost 2 bases, and 8 bases lay between the germline ends. CDR3 protein: CASSYSRPPYEQYF. CDR3 DNA sequence: TGTGCCAGCAGTTACTCCAGACCTCCCTACGAGCAGTACTTC.

This clonotype came up a few times. The V gene is TRBV5-1, the J gene TRBJ2-7; 7 bases match TRBD2. The V segment lost 0 bases and the J segment 0 bases; nucleotides outside the gene matches: 6. The CDR3 extends over 16 amino acids. In germline, CDR1 is SGHRS, CDR2 YFSETQ. In nucleotides, the CDR3 is TGCGCCAGCAGCTTGGGTCCGAGCGGGGCCTCCTACGAGCAGTACGTC. It translates to CASSLGPSGASYEQYV.